These 16 T cell receptor beta chains were all obtained from the same sample, sequenced in a study of blood T cells in healthy people across ages. A J-beta primer mix and a sample-barcoded 5' primer were used in a second PCR of roughly 6 to 11 cycles. Via MiXCR, TCRdb re-called the 5' RACE reads, giving one row per CDR3 protein. The table has 540,000 or so distinct CDR3 sequences, less than 25% seen once. These data are also associated with another study on T cells of mothers and their children.

The material sequenced was blood. All receptors derive from a boy aged 10-17 years in good health.

The gene calls are TRBV30 and TRBJ2-2, with D perhaps matching TRBD1 (7 bases). Germline V gene lookup returns CDR1 GTSNPN and CDR2 SVGIG (reference sequence). V was pared by 3 bases and J by 8 bases, with 13 bases between. The CDR3 consists of 13 residues. Written as DNA, the CDR3 is TGTGCCTGGAGGAGGAGGGGGCCGGGGGAGCTGTTTTTT. Residues: CAWRRRGPGELFF.

The chain couples TRBV28 to TRBJ1-1, with D tentatively TRBD1 (6 bases). CDR3 length: 16 amino acids. V was cut by 6 bases and J by 4 bases, with 21 bases left in between. CDR1 is MDHEN and CDR2 is SYDVKM in the germline V gene. The CDR3 protein is CASRPILHRDRTEAFF. Here the CDR3 DNA reads TGTGCCAGCAGACCCATTCTCCACAGGGATCGCACTGAAGCTTTCTTT. Variable domain in full (rest from reference TRBV28 and TRBJ1-1): DVKVTQSSRYLVKRTGEKVFLECVQDMDHENMFWYRQDPGLGLRLIYFSYDVKMKEKGDIPEGYSVSREKKERFSLILESASTNQTSMYLCASRPILHRDRTEAFFGQGTRLTVV.

This clonotype was detected a few times. This chain links TRBV6-5 with TRBJ2-5, with D hard to call. The J call could be wrong; TRBJ2-7 is a better fit for the DNA end. The CDR3 length is 10 residues. The germline gives CDR1 MNHEY, CDR2 SVGAGI. The CDR3 spells CASGHGEQYF. CDR3 bases: TGTGCCAGCGGTCATGGCGAGCAGTACTTC.

The V and J genes are TRBV7-2 and TRBJ1-2; 7 bases map to TRBD1. This CDR3 has 16 amino acids. The germline V gene has CDR1 SGHTA and CDR2 FQGNSA. After removal of 7 bases from V and 3 bases from J, the junction contained 14 bases not matched to a gene. CDR3 sequence (DNA): TGTGCCAGCATCCCAGGGGGGGCCCCCTGCGACTATGGCTACACCTTC. Residues: CASIPGGAPCDYGYTF.

The DNA for the CDR3 is TGTGCCAGCAGTTTATCGCCAGGGGCTAATTCACCCCTCCACTTT. Amino acids: CASSLSPGANSPLHF. The J gene is TRBJ1-6, the V gene TRBV27; D may be TRBD1 (6 bases). V lost 0 bases and J 6 bases, leaving 9 bases between the germline ends. This CDR3 has 15 amino acids. CDR1 MNHEY and CDR2 SMNVEV come from the germline V gene (reference sequence).

A note on this clonotype: A junction boundary mismatches the germline segment, possibly from a read error. The chain uses TRBV7-2 and TRBJ2-1; TRBD2 matches 10 bases. Germline V gene sequence: CDR1 SGHTA, CDR2 FQGNSA. The length of the CDR3 is 15 residues. CDR3 loop: CAGSLAGGPQNEQFF. CDR3 bases: TGTGCCGGCAGCTTAGCGGGAGGTCCACAGAATGAGCAGTTCTTC. The full variable domain, in which reference TRBV7-2 and TRBJ2-1 provide the parts outside the CDR3, is GAGVSQSPSNKVTEKGKDVELRCDPISGHTALYWYRQSLGQGLEFLIYFQGNSAPDKSGLPSDRFSAERTGGSVSTLTIQRTQQEDSAVYLCAGSLAGGPQNEQFFGPGTRLTVL.

In its sample, this clonotype was seen many times. The CDR3 DNA reads TGTGCCAGCAGCCGTGACAGTGCAACTAATGAAAAACTGTTTTTT. Its protein is CASSRDSATNEKLFF. This chain uses TRBV11-1 with TRBJ1-4; D perhaps matches TRBD1 (5 bases). The CDR3 is 15 residues long. V was pared by 5 bases and J by 0 bases, with 10 bases between. Germline CDR1 and CDR2: SGHAT and FQDESV (reference sequence).

This chain connects TRBV5-5 to TRBJ2-7; 10 bases line up with TRBD2. This CDR3 contains 17 residues. V trimming: 4 bases; J trimming: 0 bases; junction bases outside the gene matches: 10. The germline gives CDR1 SGHKS, CDR2 YYEKEE (reference sequence). The DNA for the CDR3 is TGTGCCAGCAGCCTGGTCGAGACTAGCGGGCTCTCCTACGAGCAGTACTTC. Its protein product is CASSLVETSGLSYEQYF.

As for this clonotype: A junction end diverges from the germline sequence, so it may reflect a read error. The CDR3 region has the DNA TGTAGTGCTACTGACAATGAGCAGTTCTTC. Translation: CSATDNEQFF. The chain couples TRBV20-1 to TRBJ2-1; D gene ambiguous. There are 10 residues in the CDR3. CDR1 DFQATT and CDR2 SNEGSKA come from the germline V gene (reference sequence).

The CDR3 region has the DNA TGTGCCAGCAGCGCCACTACTGGGGTCTACGAGCAGTACTTC. It specifies CASSATTGVYEQYF. V and J are TRBV9 and TRBJ2-5; D not resolved. With the DNA end fitting TRBJ2-7 better, the J assignment may be wrong. CDR1 is SGDLS and CDR2 is YYNGEE in the germline V gene. The CDR3 has 14 amino acids.

This clonotype has only a few counts. J is TRBJ2-2 and V is TRBV4-1; the D is unclear. CDR1 is MGHRA, CDR2 YSYEKL, per germline. The CDR3 loop spans 17 amino acids. The V gene lost 3 bases and the J gene lost 1 base, with 15 bases spanning the gap. The CDR3 loop reads CASSHVDLRWNTGELFF. In DNA form, the CDR3 reads TGCGCCAGCAGCCATGTCGATCTACGGTGGAACACCGGGGAGCTGTTTTTT.

The chain's CDR3 is CAISPDSSNYGYTF. In nucleotides, the CDR3 is TGTGCCATCAGCCCGGACAGCTCTAACTATGGCTACACCTTC. This chain uses TRBV10-3 with TRBJ1-2, with TRBD1 as a possible D gene (6 bases). The length of the CDR3 is 14 residues. V shed 6 bases and J shed 0 bases, with 11 bases lying between them. Germline CDR1 is ENHRY and CDR2 is SYGVKD.

This clonotype was found a few times. This chain connects TRBV12-3 or TRBV12-4 to TRBJ2-1; 9 bases match TRBD2. The V and J ends lost 3 bases and 4 bases, in that order; junction bases with no gene match: 1. This CDR3 comprises 14 residues. The CDR3 spells CASSFTSGYNEQFF. CDR3 DNA: TGTGCCAGCAGTTTCACTAGCGGGTACAATGAGCAGTTCTTC.

This clonotype was recorded a few times. One end of the junction does not line up with germline, which may come from a read error. This chain connects TRBV6-1 to TRBJ2-7; TRBD2 might be the D (6 bases). CDR1 and CDR2 from the germline V gene are MNHNS and SASEGT. This CDR3 region has 14 residues. The CDR3 protein is CAGSSGRSGYEQYF. The CDR3 DNA follows: TGTGCCGGCAGTTCCGGGAGAAGTGGTTACGAGCAGTACTTC.

As for this clonotype: The junction departs from germline at one end; a sequencing error may be responsible. The rearrangement joins TRBV19 to TRBJ2-1; D may be TRBD1 or TRBD2 (5 bases each). Germline CDR1 reads LNHDA; CDR2 reads SQIVND (reference sequence). The CDR3 spans 14 residues. The CDR3 is CASSIDRDHNGQFF. CDR3 coding DNA: TGTGCCAGTAGTATAGATCGGGACCACAATGGGCAGTTCTTC.

The rearrangement uses TRBV20-1 and TRBJ1-2; 8 bases agree with TRBD1. Losses at the gene ends were 4 bases for V and 7 bases for J; bases not matched to a gene: 11. The germline V gene has CDR1 DFQATT and CDR2 SNEGSKA (reference sequence). The CDR3 sequence is 14 residues long. This CDR3 is CSATLTGEYGGYTF. Here the CDR3 DNA reads TGCAGTGCTACGCTGACAGGGGAGTACGGTGGCTACACCTTC.